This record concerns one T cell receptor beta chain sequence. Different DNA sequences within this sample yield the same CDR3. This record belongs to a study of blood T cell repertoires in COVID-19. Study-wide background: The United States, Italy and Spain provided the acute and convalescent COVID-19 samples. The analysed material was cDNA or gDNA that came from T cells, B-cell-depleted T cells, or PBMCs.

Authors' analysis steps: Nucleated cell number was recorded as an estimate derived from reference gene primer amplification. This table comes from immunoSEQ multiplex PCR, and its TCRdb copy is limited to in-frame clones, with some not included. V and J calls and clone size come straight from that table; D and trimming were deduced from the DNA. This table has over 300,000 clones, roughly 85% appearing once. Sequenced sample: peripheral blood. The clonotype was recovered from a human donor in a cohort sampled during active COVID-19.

The CDR3 DNA is TGTGCCTGGAGTGTACAGAATAATGAAAAACTGTTTTTT. This gives the protein CAWSVQNNEKLFF. This chain joins TRBV30 and TRBJ1-4; unclear D gene. Trimming shortened V by 0 bases and J by 4 bases, and 6 bases separated the two germline ends. The CDR3 loop spans 13 amino acids. Germline V lookup: CDR1 GTSNPN, CDR2 SVGIG (reference sequence).